These T cell receptor beta chains were read from a single sample in a study of T cells in Graves' hyperthyroidism and ophthalmopathy. MiXCR, applied by TCRdb to the multiplex PCR reads, yields one record per CDR3 protein. The data contain 150,000 or so distinct CDR3 sequences, roughly 10% of them singletons. The sequenced material came from blood. The receptor source for this set is a woman between 18 and 29 years old with Graves' hyperthyroidism that later progressed to Graves' ophthalmopathy. Both conserved end residues are part of each CDR3. D genes are given only for firm matches. Clone size is stated in some rows and not others, as once, few, many or a class when expanded.

v_call: TRBV9; clone_size: few; j_call: TRBJ2-7; cdr3_length: 14; d_call: TRBD2; cdr3_aa: CASSEASGAYEQYF; cdr3_nt: TGTGCCAGCAGCGAGGCTAGCGGAGCCTACGAGCAGTACTTC
v_call: TRBV30; clone_size: many; j_call: TRBJ1-4; cdr3_length: 14; d_call: TRBD1; cdr3_aa: CAWTGGTGRSKLFF; cdr3_nt: TGTGCCTGGACGGGGGGGACAGGGCGTTCCAAACTGTTTTTT
v_call: TRBV3-1; clone_size: few; j_call: TRBJ2-2; cdr3_length: 16; d_call: TRBD1; cdr3_aa: CASSSSQGAGTGELFF; cdr3_nt: TGTGCCAGCAGCTCCTCACAGGGGGCTGGCACCGGGGAGCTGTTTTTT
v_call: TRBV11-3; clone_size: many; j_call: TRBJ2-3; cdr3_length: 15; d_call: -; cdr3_aa: CASSLGQYSTDTQYF; cdr3_nt: TGTGCCAGCAGCCTAGGACAGTATAGCACAGATACGCAGTATTTT
v_call: TRBV6-5; clone_size: many; j_call: TRBJ1-2; cdr3_length: 17; d_call: TRBD1; cdr3_aa: CASSYRDRGMLHYGYTF; cdr3_nt: TGTGCCAGCAGTTACCGGGACAGAGGGATGTTGCACTATGGCTACACCTTC
v_call: TRBV19; clone_size: many; j_call: TRBJ2-7; cdr3_length: 13; d_call: -; cdr3_aa: CASSVNLRGEQYF; cdr3_nt: TGTGCCAGTAGTGTCAACTTGAGGGGCGAGCAGTACTTC
v_call: TRBV12-3/TRBV12-4; clone_size: many; j_call: TRBJ2-7; cdr3_length: 15; d_call: -; cdr3_aa: CASSQGSGLSYEQYF; cdr3_nt: TGTGCCAGCAGTCAAGGTTCGGGTCTCTCCTACGAGCAGTACTTC
v_call: TRBV27; clone_size: many; j_call: TRBJ2-4; cdr3_length: 14; d_call: TRBD1; cdr3_aa: CATRPDRGVGIQYF; cdr3_nt: TGTGCCACCCGCCCCGACAGGGGAGTGGGCATTCAGTACTTC
v_call: TRBV20-1; clone_size: many; j_call: TRBJ1-4; cdr3_length: 15; d_call: TRBD1; cdr3_aa: CSASSLDRGREKLFF; cdr3_nt: TGCAGTGCTAGCAGCCTCGACAGGGGGCGTGAAAAACTGTTTTTT
v_call: TRBV7-7; clone_size: -; j_call: TRBJ2-5; cdr3_length: 14; d_call: -; cdr3_aa: CASSLQGWGETQYF; cdr3_nt: TGTGCTAGCAGCCTTCAGGGGTGGGGGGAGACCCAGTACTTC